In this sample, the clone carrying this T cell receptor beta chain turned up many times. Its target is not known. The entry originates in a study of early T cells in non-severe SARS-CoV-2 infection. Study in general: Sequencing used unsorted whole-blood bulk RNA, so chains lack pairing.

Molecules of cDNA were individually given unique molecular identifiers that were attached to them. TCRdb analysed the 5' RACE reads with MiXCR anew, one entry per CDR3 protein. The sample consists of 25,000 to 35,000 distinct CDR3 sequences, about 2.9% of them appearing once. Study-wide points: Clonotype matching in VDJdb favored anti-spike CD8 responses and did not capture private and CD4 specificities.

Sample: whole blood. The clonotype comes from an adult who was a healthcare worker with PCR-confirmed SARS-CoV-2 infection or an uninfected control (not recorded which).

The CDR3 DNA sequence: TGCGCCGGGAAGACAGGGGAATGGGACACTGAAGCTTTCTTT. This gives the protein CAGKTGEWDTEAFF. The chain recombines TRBV5-1 with TRBJ1-1, with 8 bases matching TRBD1. This CDR3 is built from 14 residues. V was clipped by 10 bases and J by 3 bases; unmatched bases: 11. Germline CDR1 reads SGHRS; CDR2 reads YFSETQ.